This T cell receptor (beta chain) came from a study of blood T cell repertoires in COVID-19. Study information: Acute-phase and convalescent COVID-19 samples originated in the United States, Italy and Spain.

Participant reports of clinical history set cohort assignment. Deletions cut 6 bases from V and 0 bases from J, with 18 bases between. This CDR3 contains 18 residues. Per the germline V gene, CDR1 is LNHNV and CDR2 is YYDKDF (reference sequence). The assay was immunoSEQ multiplex PCR, and TCRdb's table has in-frame clones only and misses some. Among about 400,000 clones listed, about 85% were seen once. The rearrangement uses TRBV15 and TRBJ1-6; possibly TRBD1 for D (5 bases). This TCR derives from a woman in her late teens or twenties with acute COVID-19. The sample was PBMCs or T cells enriched from blood (not recorded which). In DNA, the CDR3 is TGTGCCACCAGTCCAAGGCTGGGGGGTAGCTCCTATAATTCACCCCTCCACTTT. Residues: CATSPRLGGSSYNSPLHF. The entire variable domain, with the rest obtained from reference TRBV15 and TRBJ1-6, is as follows: DAMVIQNPRYQVTQFGKPVTLSCSQTLNHNVMYWYQQKSSQAPKLLFHYYDKDFNNEADTPDNFQSRRPNTSFCFLDIRSPGLGDTAMYLCATSPRLGGSSYNSPLHFGNGTRLTVT.